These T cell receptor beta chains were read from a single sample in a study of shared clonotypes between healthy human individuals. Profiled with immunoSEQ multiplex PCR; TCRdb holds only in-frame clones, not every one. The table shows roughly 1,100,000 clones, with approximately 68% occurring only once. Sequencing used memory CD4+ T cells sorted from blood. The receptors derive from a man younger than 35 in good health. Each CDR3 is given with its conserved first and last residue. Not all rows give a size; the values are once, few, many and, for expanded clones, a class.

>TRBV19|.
CASSRQFSGVQETQYF
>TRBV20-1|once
CSARDDREGYF
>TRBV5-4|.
CASSRWETGGTEAFF
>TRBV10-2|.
CASRGSYEQYF
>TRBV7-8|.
CASSNTLKGEQFF
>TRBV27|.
CASSLYGRGIAGEKLFF
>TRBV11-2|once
CASSLDLGQRGGEQYF
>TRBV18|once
CASIPLQGMAEAFF
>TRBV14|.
CASSQAGQSEKLFF
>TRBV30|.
CAWRLGGNYEQYF
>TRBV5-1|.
CASSLGYAETQYF
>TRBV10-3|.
CATSYPGSGNTIYF
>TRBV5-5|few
CASSLSQALHGYTF
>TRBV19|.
CASRWAGSGANVLTF
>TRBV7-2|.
CASSLATGGTGELFF
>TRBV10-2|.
CASSESSRRQGRWAF
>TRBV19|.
CARGERVYGYTF
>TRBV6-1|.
CASSGDGQETQYF
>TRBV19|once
CASSIVNRHSGANVLTF
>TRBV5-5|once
CASTPHSGQGTYEQYF
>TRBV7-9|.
CASSSTSNTDTQYF
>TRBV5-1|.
CASGQGSSPLHF
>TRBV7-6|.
CASSLQTNQPQHF
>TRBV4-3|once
CASSQATGQGGYTGELFF
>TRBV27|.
CASKGVGGQPQHF
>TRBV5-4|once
CASSPGQLSSYEQYF
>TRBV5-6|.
CASVLAIQNEQFF
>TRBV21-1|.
CASSKARDGVGEQETQYF
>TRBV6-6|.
CASIPPGHTEAFF
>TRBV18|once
CASFLGLVSEQFF
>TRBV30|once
CAWGPSSNEQFF
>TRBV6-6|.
CASRSGGRQETQYF
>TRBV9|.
CASSVETGRSEQYF
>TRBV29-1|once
CSVQGTPRVGYEQYF
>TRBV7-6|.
CASSSPPGQRQETQYF
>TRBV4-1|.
CASSPTIWGDSSPNEKLFF
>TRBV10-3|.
CATALGDSSYNSPLHF
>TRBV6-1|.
CASTHIEGGGEKLFF
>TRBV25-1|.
CASSESPDSNTGELFF
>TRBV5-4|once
CASSRGTSGIYEQYF
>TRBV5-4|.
CASSSTLTGELFF
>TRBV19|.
CASSIAPPTNTEAFF
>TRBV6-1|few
CASSVQETQYF
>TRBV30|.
CAWNAGQIYQPQHF
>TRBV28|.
CASSESPLRGSPLHF
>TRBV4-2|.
CASSQIGLAGGIIASEQYF
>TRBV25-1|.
CASSRGNEQFF
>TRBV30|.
CAWSGDRRQPQHF
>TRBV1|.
CTSRQHEQFF